These 6 T cell receptor beta chains share one sample of origin, sequenced in a study of T cell responses to AZD1222 COVID-19 vaccine. Repertoires were generated with immunoSEQ multiplex PCR, while TCRdb's copy carries only in-frame clones and drops some. Among 180,000 or so clones listed, 92% were seen once. Material: peripheral blood, obtained 28 days after the second AZD1222 dose. The receptors originated from an adult who received the AZD1222 COVID-19 vaccine.

This clone has just one count. This chain links TRBV3-1 (or the pseudogene TRBV3-2) with TRBJ2-7; tentative D call: TRBD1 (5 bases). Germline loops: CDR1 LGHDT, CDR2 YNNKEL (reference sequence). This CDR3 contains 14 residues. Trimming cost V 5 bases and J 0 bases, with 11 bases left between them. The CDR3 DNA is TGTGCCAGCAGCACGCACAGGAGCTCCTACGAGCAGTACTTC. Translated, it gives CASSTHRSSYEQYF.

This sequence joins TRBV19 and TRBJ1-5; the D gene is possibly TRBD1 (6 bases). V was pared by 5 bases and J by 0 bases, with 17 bases between. CDR1 is LNHDA, CDR2 SQIVND, per germline (reference sequence). CDR3 length: 17 amino acids. The CDR3 is CASSLAGGTYSNQPQHF. CDR3 bases: TGTGCCAGTAGTTTGGCGGGGGGCACATATAGCAATCAGCCCCAGCATTTT. Based on the CDR3 plus reference TRBV19 and TRBJ1-5, the full variable domain is DGGITQSPKYLFRKEGQNVTLSCEQNLNHDAMYWYRQDPGQGLRLIYYSQIVNDFQKGDIAEGYSVSREKKESFPLTVTSAQKNPTAFYLCASSLAGGTYSNQPQHFGDGTRLSIL.

The chain employs TRBV19 and TRBJ1-4, with 11 bases identical to TRBD1. V lost 4 bases, J lost 10 bases, and 5 bases stayed unmatched. Germline assignment: CDR1 LNHDA and CDR2 SQIVND (reference sequence). The CDR3 loop spans 14 amino acids. The DNA for the CDR3 is TGTGCCAGTAGTAAACCGGGACAGGGGGGAAAACTGTTTTTT. It yields the protein CASSKPGQGGKLFF.

The chain has TRBV3-1 (or the pseudogene TRBV3-2) and TRBJ2-4; 7 bases fit TRBD2. This CDR3 contains 13 residues. Unmatched junction bases numbered 1, after V lost 7 bases and J lost 1 base. Germline V gene lookup returns CDR1 LGHDT and CDR2 YNNKEL (reference sequence). The CDR3 loop reads CASTGGAKNIQYF. For the CDR3, the DNA is TGTGCCAGCACCGGGGGGGCCAAAAACATTCAGTACTTC.

This sequence joins TRBV7-2 and TRBJ2-1; TRBD2 agrees at 10 bases. Germline loops: CDR1 SGHTA, CDR2 FQGNSA. J lost 13 bases, V lost 1 base, and 7 bases had no gene match. The CDR3 loop spans 14 amino acids. This CDR3 reads CASSLGPSGGGQFF. CDR3 in DNA: TGTGCCAGCAGCTTAGGTCCTAGCGGGGGTGGACAGTTCTTC.

V and J are TRBV15 and TRBJ2-3; the match to TRBD2 covers 11 bases. CDR1 and CDR2 from the germline V gene are LNHNV and YYDKDF (reference sequence). With 3 bases clipped from V and 5 bases from J, the junction kept 1 base outside the gene matches. The CDR3 is made up of 14 amino acids. CDR3 coding DNA: TGTGCCACCAGCAGCGGGACTAGCGGAGATACGCAGTATTTT. Its protein product is CATSSGTSGDTQYF. Together with reference TRBV15 and TRBJ2-3, the CDR3 gives the full variable domain: DAMVIQNPRYQVTQFGKPVTLSCSQTLNHNVMYWYQQKSSQAPKLLFHYYDKDFNNEADTPDNFQSRRPNTSFCFLDIRSPGLGDTAMYLCATSSGTSGDTQYFGPGTRLTVL.